This T cell receptor (beta chain) is from a study of blood T cells in healthy people across ages. V was clipped by 4 bases and J by 1 base, with 15 bases between them. CDR1 is SEHNR, CDR2 FQNEAQ, per germline (reference sequence). The CDR3 contains 16 residues. Through a sample-barcoded 5' primer and a J-beta primer mix, a second PCR was run for 7 to 11 cycles. From the 5' RACE reads, TCRdb called clonotypes with MiXCR, one entry per CDR3 protein. Of roughly 680,000 distinct CDR3 sequences listed, about 50% are singletons. The TCR sequence derives from a woman older than 75 in good health. The chain couples TRBV7-9 to TRBJ2-3; D call uncertain. The sequencing sample was made of blood. In nucleotides, the CDR3 is TGTGCCAGCAGCTCACCGATAGGGCCCGGCACAGATACGCAGTATTTT. It codes for CASSSPIGPGTDTQYF.